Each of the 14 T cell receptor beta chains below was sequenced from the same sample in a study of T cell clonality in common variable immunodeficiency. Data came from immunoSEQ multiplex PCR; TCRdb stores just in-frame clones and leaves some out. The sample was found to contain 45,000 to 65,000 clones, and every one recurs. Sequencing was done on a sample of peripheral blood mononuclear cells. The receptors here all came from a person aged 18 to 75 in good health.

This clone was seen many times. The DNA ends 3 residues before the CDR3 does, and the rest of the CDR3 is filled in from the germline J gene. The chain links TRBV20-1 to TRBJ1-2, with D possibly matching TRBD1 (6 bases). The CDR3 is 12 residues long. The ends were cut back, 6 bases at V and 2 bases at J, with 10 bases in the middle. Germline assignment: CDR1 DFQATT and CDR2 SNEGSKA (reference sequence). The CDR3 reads CSANTGNYGYTF. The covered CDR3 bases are TGCAGTGCCAATACAGGGAACTATGGC.

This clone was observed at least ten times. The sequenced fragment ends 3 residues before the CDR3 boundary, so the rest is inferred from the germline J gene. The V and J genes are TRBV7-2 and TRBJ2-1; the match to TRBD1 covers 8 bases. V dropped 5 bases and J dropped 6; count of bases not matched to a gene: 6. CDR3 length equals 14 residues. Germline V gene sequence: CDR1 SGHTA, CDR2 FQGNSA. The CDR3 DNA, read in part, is TGTGCCAGCAGCCCGGACAGGGCGACCAATGAG. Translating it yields CASSPDRATNE. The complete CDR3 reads CASSPDRATNEQFF.

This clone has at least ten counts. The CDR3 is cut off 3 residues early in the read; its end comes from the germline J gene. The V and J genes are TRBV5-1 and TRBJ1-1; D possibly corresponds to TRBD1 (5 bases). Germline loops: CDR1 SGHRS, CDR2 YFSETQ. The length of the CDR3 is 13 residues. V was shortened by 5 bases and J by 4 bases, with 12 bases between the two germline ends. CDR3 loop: CASRTQGLTEAFF. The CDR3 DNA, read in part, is TGCGCCAGCAGAACTCAGGGTCTCACTGAA.

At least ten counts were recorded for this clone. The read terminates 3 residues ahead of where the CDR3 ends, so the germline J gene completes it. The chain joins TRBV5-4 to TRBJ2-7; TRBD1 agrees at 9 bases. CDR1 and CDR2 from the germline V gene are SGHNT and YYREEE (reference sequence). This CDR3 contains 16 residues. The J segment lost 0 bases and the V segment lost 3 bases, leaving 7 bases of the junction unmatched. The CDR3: CASSSLRQGGSYEQYF. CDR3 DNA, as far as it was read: TGTGCCAGCAGCTCCCTTAGACAGGGGGGCTCCTACGAG.

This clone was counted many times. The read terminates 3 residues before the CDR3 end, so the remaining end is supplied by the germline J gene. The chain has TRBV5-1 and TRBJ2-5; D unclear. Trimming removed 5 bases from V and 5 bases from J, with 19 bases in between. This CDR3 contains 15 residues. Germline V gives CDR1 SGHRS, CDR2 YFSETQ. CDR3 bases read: TGCGCCAGCAGTCGTCAGAACAACGCTCAGGAGACC. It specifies CASSRQNNAQET. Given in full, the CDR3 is CASSRQNNAQETQYF. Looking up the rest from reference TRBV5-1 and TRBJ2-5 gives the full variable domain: KAGVTQTPRYLIKTRGQQVTLSCSPISGHRSVSWYQQTPGQGLQFLFEYFSETQRNKGNFPGRFSGRQFSNSRSEMNVSTLELGDSALYLCASSRQNNAQETQYFGPGTRLLVL.

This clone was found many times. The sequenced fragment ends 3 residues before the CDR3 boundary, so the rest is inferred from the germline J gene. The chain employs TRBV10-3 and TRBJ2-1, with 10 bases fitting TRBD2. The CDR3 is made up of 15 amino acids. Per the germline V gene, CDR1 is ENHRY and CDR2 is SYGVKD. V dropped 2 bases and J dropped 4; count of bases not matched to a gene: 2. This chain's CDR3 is CAISERSGRYNEQFF. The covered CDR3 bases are TGTGCCATCAGTGAGCGTAGCGGGAGGTACAATGAG.

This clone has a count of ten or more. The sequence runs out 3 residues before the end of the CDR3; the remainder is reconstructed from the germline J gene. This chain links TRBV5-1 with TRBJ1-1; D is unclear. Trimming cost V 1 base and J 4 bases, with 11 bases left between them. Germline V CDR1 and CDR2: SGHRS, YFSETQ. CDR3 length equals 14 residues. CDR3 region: CASSLKRAGTEAFF. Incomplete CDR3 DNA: TGCGCCAGCAGCTTGAAAAGGGCTGGCACTGAA.

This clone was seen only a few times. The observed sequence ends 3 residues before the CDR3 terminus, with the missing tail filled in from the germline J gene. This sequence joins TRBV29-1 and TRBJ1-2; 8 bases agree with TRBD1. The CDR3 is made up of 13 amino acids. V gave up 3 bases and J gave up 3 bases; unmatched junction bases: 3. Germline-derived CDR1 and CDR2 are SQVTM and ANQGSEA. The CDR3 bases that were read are TGCAGCGTTGATGCAGGGGGCGACTATGGC. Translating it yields CSVDAGGDYG. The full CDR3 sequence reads CSVDAGGDYGYTF.

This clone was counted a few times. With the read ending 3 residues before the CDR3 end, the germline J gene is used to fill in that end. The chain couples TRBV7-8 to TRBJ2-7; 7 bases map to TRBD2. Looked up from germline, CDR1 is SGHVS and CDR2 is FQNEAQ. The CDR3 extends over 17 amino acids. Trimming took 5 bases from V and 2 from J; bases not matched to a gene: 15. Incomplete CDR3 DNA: TGTGCCAGCAGCGATTCAGGACGAGGGACTATTGCCTACGAG. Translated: CASSDSGRGTIAYE. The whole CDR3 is CASSDSGRGTIAYEQYF. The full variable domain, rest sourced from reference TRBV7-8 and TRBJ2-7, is GAGVSQSPRYKVAKRGQDVALRCDPISGHVSLFWYQQALGQGPEFLTYFQNEAQLDKSGLPSDRFFAERPEGSVSTLKIQRTQQEDSAVYLCASSDSGRGTIAYEQYFGPGTRLTVT.

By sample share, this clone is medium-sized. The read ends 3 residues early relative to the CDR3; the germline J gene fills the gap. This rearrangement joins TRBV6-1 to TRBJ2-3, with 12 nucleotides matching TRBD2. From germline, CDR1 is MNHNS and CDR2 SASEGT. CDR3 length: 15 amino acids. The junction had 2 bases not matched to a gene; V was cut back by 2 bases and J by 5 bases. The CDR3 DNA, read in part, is TGTGCCAGCAGTGAACTAGCGGGGGGGGTAGATACG. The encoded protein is CASSELAGGVDT. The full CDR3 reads CASSELAGGVDTQYF.

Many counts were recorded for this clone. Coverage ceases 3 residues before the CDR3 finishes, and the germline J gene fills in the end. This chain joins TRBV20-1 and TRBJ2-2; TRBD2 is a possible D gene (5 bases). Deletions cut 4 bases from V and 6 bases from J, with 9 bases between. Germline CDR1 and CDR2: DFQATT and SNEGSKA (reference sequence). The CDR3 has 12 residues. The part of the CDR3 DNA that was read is TGCAGTGCTAAAACGGGGTCCGGGGAG. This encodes CSAKTGSGE. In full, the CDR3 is CSAKTGSGELFF.

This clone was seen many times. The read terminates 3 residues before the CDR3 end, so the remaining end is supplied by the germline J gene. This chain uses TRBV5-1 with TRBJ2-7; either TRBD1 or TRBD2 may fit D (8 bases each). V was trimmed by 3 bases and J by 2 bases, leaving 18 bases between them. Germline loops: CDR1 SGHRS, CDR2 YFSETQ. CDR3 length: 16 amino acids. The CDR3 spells CASSSGRDRKTYEQYF. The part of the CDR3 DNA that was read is TGCGCCAGCAGCTCCGGGAGGGACAGGAAAACCTACGAG.

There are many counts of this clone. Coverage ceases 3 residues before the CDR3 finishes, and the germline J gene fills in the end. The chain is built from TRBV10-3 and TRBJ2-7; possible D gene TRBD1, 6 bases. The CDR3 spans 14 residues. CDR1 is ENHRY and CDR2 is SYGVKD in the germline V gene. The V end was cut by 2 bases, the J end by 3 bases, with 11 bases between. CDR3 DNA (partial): TGTGCCATCAGTGAGCATCGGGACAACTACGAG. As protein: CAISEHRDNYE. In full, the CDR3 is CAISEHRDNYEQYF.

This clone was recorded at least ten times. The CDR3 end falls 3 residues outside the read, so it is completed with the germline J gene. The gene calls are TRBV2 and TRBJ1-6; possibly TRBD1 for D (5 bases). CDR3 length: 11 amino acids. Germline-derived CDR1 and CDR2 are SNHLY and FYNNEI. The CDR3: CASSRRGPLHF. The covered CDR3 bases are TGTGCCAGCAGCCGAAGGGGTCCC.